Below, 30 T cell receptor beta chains from the same sample are listed, as sequenced in a study of T cells expressing NK-cell markers. TCRdb reanalyzed the 5' RACE reads and collapses them to one entry per CDR3 protein, without DNA. Found here are approximately 150,000 distinct CDR3 sequences; the top ten clones hold less than 20%. What was sequenced was blood T cells: a sorted CD56 or NKG2C T cell subset, CD4+ or CD8+ T cells, or bulk PBMC T cells (not recorded which). The receptors shown here come from a woman aged 18-69 years in good health.

The chain recombines TRBV5-1 with TRBJ2-3; the D gene TCRdb calls, TRBD2, cannot be checked with no DNA. This CDR3 has 17 amino acids. The germline CDR1 and CDR2 sequences are SGHRS and YFSETQ. The chain's CDR3 is CASSLAVGGSDTDTQYF.

This chain connects TRBV7-8 to TRBJ2-2; no DNA is available, so the TRBD1 call from TCRdb remains unchecked. CDR1 is SGHVS and CDR2 is FQNEAQ in the germline V gene. The CDR3 is 14 amino acids. The CDR3 loop is CASSSTGGGGELFF.

The chain joins TRBV2 to TRBJ2-1; TCRdb reports TRBD1, a call that lacks DNA to check it against. CDR3 length: 14 amino acids. Germline V gene data show CDR1 as SNHLY and CDR2 as FYNNEI. CDR3: CASSEGPRVNEQFF.

This chain uses TRBV12-3 or TRBV12-4 with TRBJ2-3; TCRdb's D call, TRBD2, is unchecked because there is no DNA. The CDR3 consists of 14 residues. The CDR3 sequence is CASSFSGGADTQYF.

CDR3: CASSLSSGNEQFF. This sequence joins TRBV12-3 or TRBV12-4 and TRBJ2-1. CDR3 length equals 13 residues.

V usage is TRBV29-1 and J usage is TRBJ2-3; TCRdb picks TRBD2, but there is no DNA to check that call. The CDR3 sequence is 14 residues long. The germline CDR1 and CDR2 sequences are SQVTM and ANQGSEA. CDR3: CSVALAGYADTQYF.

This chain joins TRBV6-1 and TRBJ2-4; lacking DNA, the TRBD2 call made by TCRdb goes unchecked. From germline, CDR1 is MNHNS and CDR2 SASEGT. The CDR3 runs to 17 residues. CDR3 amino acids: CASTTARGGTGKNIQYF.

The chain combines TRBV24-1 with TRBJ1-4; the D call of TRBD1 rests on TCRdb alone, since no DNA is present to check it. Germline CDR1 reads KGHDR; CDR2 reads SFDVKD. The CDR3 contains 15 residues. CDR3 amino acids: CATSDFVGGREKLFF.

CDR3 amino acids: CASSLATGIYEQYF. The chain recombines TRBV12-3 or TRBV12-4 with TRBJ2-7; TCRdb names TRBD1, which stays unverified in the absence of DNA. This CDR3 spans 14 amino acids.

The chain uses TRBV19 and TRBJ2-5. Germline CDR1 reads LNHDA; CDR2 reads SQIVND (reference sequence). CDR3 size: 13 residues. The chain's CDR3 is CASRSVYQETQYF.

The chain is built from TRBV7-3 and TRBJ2-2; no DNA is available, so the TRBD1 call from TCRdb remains unchecked. This CDR3 has 13 residues. In germline, CDR1 is SGHTA, CDR2 FQGTGA. The chain's CDR3 is CASSSGATGELFF. Looking up the rest from reference TRBV7-3 and TRBJ2-2 gives the full variable domain: GAGVSQTPSNKVTEKGKYVELRCDPISGHTALYWYRQSLGQGPEFLIYFQGTGAADDSGLPNDRFFAVRPEGSVSTLKIQRTERGDSAVYLCASSSGATGELFFGEGSRLTVL.

This sequence joins TRBV7-9 and TRBJ1-1. This CDR3 region has 14 residues. Germline V CDR1 and CDR2: SEHNR, FQNEAQ (reference sequence). CDR3 residues: CASTEQRVGTEAFF.

J is TRBJ1-4 and V is TRBV29-1; the TRBD1 assignment by TCRdb is unverifiable without DNA. The germline V gene encodes CDR1 SQVTM and CDR2 ANQGSEA. The CDR3 extends over 17 amino acids. CDR3 loop: CSVGEQGATGGNEKLFF.

This rearrangement joins TRBV12-3 or TRBV12-4 to TRBJ2-3; with no DNA, the TCRdb D assignment of TRBD2 cannot be verified. This CDR3 has 14 residues. CDR3 sequence: CASALAEPTDTQYF.

The genes are TRBV18 and TRBJ2-6. Germline V gene lookup returns CDR1 KGHSH and CDR2 LQKENI. CDR3 size: 15 residues. The CDR3 loop reads CASSQQGSGANVLTF.

Here the CDR3 reads CASSLGTLEKLFF. This chain uses TRBV12-3 or TRBV12-4 with TRBJ1-4; there is no DNA to check the TCRdb D call of TRBD1. This CDR3 contains 13 residues.

This chain connects TRBV15 to TRBJ2-3. CDR3 length: 13 residues. CDR1 is LNHNV and CDR2 is YYDKDF in the germline V gene (reference sequence). The CDR3 here is CATSRLSTDTQYF.

The V gene is TRBV7-8, the J gene TRBJ2-7; with no DNA, the TCRdb D assignment of TRBD1 cannot be verified. CDR3 length equals 14 residues. From germline, CDR1 is SGHVS and CDR2 FQNEAQ. This CDR3 is CASSLVGQSYEQYF.

The CDR3 here is CASSLNHGREETQYF. The chain carries TRBV5-1 and TRBJ2-5; TCRdb's assignment of TRBD2 cannot be checked, as there is no DNA. This CDR3 is built from 15 residues. Per the germline V gene, CDR1 is SGHRS and CDR2 is YFSETQ.

This chain connects TRBV29-1 to TRBJ1-4; checking the TCRdb D call of TRBD1 is not possible without DNA. CDR3 length equals 13 residues. Germline V CDR1 and CDR2: SQVTM, ANQGSEA. Here the CDR3 reads CSGGQGANEKLFF.

The chain links TRBV24-1 to TRBJ2-2. The CDR3 extends over 15 amino acids. Looked up from germline, CDR1 is KGHDR and CDR2 is SFDVKD. CDR3 loop: CATSGAAANTGELFF.

The chain recombines TRBV28 with TRBJ1-5; the D call from TCRdb, TRBD1, cannot be confirmed without DNA. CDR1 and CDR2 (germline): MDHEN, SYDVKM. The CDR3 is 15 residues long. The CDR3 sequence: CASSSSGTGYQPQHF.

This chain connects TRBV7-9 to TRBJ1-2. The CDR3 loop spans 14 amino acids. Per germline, CDR1 SEHNR and CDR2 FQNEAQ (reference sequence). The CDR3 sequence: CASSLGRNNYGYTF. Complete variable domain (other parts from reference TRBV7-9 and TRBJ1-2): DTGVSQNPRHKITKRGQNVTFRCDPISEHNRLYWYRQTLGQGPEFLTYFQNEAQLEKSRLLSDRFSAERPKGSFSTLEIQRTEQGDSAMYLCASSLGRNNYGYTFGSGTRLTVV.

The V and J genes are TRBV11-2 and TRBJ1-2; absent DNA, TCRdb's TRBD1 call cannot be checked. CDR1 and CDR2 from the germline V gene are SGHAT and FQNNGV. The CDR3 extends over 15 amino acids. The CDR3 region is CASSFSSTGADGYTF.

The chain has TRBV5-1 and TRBJ2-2; TCRdb's assignment of TRBD1 cannot be checked, as there is no DNA. The CDR3 contains 16 residues. Germline values: CDR1 SGHRS, CDR2 YFSETQ. CDR3 loop: CASSLERGANTGELFF.

V is TRBV30 and J is TRBJ2-5; the TCRdb D gene call, TRBD2, has no DNA to confirm it. Germline V gene sequence: CDR1 GTSNPN, CDR2 SVGIG (reference sequence). CDR3 size: 16 residues. Here the CDR3 reads CAWSRWRPSTQETQYF. The complete variable domain, with remaining parts taken from reference TRBV30 and TRBJ2-5, reads SQTIHQWPATLVQPVGSPLSLECTVEGTSNPNLYWYRQAAGRGLQLLFYSVGIGQISSEVPQNLSASRPQDRQFILSSKKLLLSDSGFYLCAWSRWRPSTQETQYFGPGTRLLVL.

The rearrangement links TRBV5-1 to TRBJ2-2. Germline CDR1 reads SGHRS; CDR2 reads YFSETQ. This CDR3 contains 15 residues. CDR3 in amino acids: CASSLGLRGPGELFF.

V and J are TRBV5-1 and TRBJ1-6; TCRdb names TRBD1, which stays unverified in the absence of DNA. The CDR3 extends over 15 amino acids. Germline assignment: CDR1 SGHRS and CDR2 YFSETQ. The CDR3: CASTEGGSNNSPLHF. The whole variable domain, filled in from reference TRBV5-1 and TRBJ1-6, reads KAGVTQTPRYLIKTRGQQVTLSCSPISGHRSVSWYQQTPGQGLQFLFEYFSETQRNKGNFPGRFSGRQFSNSRSEMNVSTLELGDSALYLCASTEGGSNNSPLHFGNGTRLTVT.

This sequence joins TRBV18 and TRBJ2-7; with no DNA, the TCRdb D assignment of TRBD2 cannot be verified. Germline V gives CDR1 KGHSH, CDR2 LQKENI. The CDR3 sequence is 14 residues long. CDR3: CASSPGRENYEQYF.

J is TRBJ2-2 and V is TRBV5-1. This CDR3 contains 14 residues. Germline-derived CDR1 and CDR2 are SGHRS and YFSETQ. CDR3 protein: CASSLAENTGELFF.